A selection of T cell receptor beta chains follows, all from one sample in a study of shared clonotypes between healthy human individuals. Assay: immunoSEQ multiplex PCR; the TCRdb copy retains only in-frame clones and omits some. The data contain a few million clones, 85% to 95% of them singletons. The sequenced sample was naive CD4+ T cells from PBMCs. These receptor sequences come from a man aged 18 to 30 in good health. Some clones in this sample may be carry-over from other donors' samples. Each CDR3 is given with its conserved first and last residue. The D gene is left open where the match is weak. Where a row states a size, it is once, few, many or the class of an expanded clone; other rows omit it.

J: TRBJ2-2
size: once
V: TRBV7-3
D: .
CDR3: CARLWWQNTSTNTGELFF
DNA: TGTGCCAGACTATGGTGGCAGAACACCTCCACAAACACCGGGGAGCTGTTTTTT

J: TRBJ1-2
size: .
V: TRBV7-2
D: TRBD1
CDR3: CASSQTGVVGYTF
DNA: TGTGCCAGCAGCCAAACAGGGGTTGTAGGCTACACCTTC

J: TRBJ2-2
size: .
V: TRBV2
D: .
CDR3: CASSTQGGGELFF
DNA: TGTGCCAGCAGTACACAGGGAGGTGGGGAGCTGTTTTTT

J: TRBJ1-2
size: .
V: TRBV27
D: .
CDR3: CASSLSGLPGPKLLYGYTF
DNA: TGTGCCAGCAGCCTATCGGGACTGCCCGGCCCCAAGCTACTCTATGGCTACACCTTC

J: TRBJ1-5
size: .
V: TRBV7-9
D: .
CDR3: CASSLGAPGGPQHF
DNA: TGTGCCAGCAGCTTAGGGGCACCCGGGGGGCCCCAGCATTTT

J: TRBJ1-2
size: .
V: TRBV5-4
D: .
CDR3: CASSIDRNYGYTF
DNA: TGTGCCAGCAGCATTGACAGGAACTATGGCTACACCTTC

J: TRBJ1-2
size: .
V: TRBV27
D: .
CDR3: CASSPSPKPVTGYTF
DNA: TGTGCCAGCAGTCCTAGCCCCAAGCCCGTAACTGGCTACACCTTC

J: TRBJ2-1
size: .
V: TRBV28
D: TRBD1
CDR3: CASSRDRDVNEQFF
DNA: TGTGCCAGCTCTCGGGACAGGGATGTCAATGAGCAGTTCTTC

J: TRBJ2-5
size: .
V: TRBV28
D: .
CDR3: CASSFVGPETQYF
DNA: TGTGCCAGCAGTTTTGTAGGACCAGAGACCCAGTACTTC

J: TRBJ2-3
size: .
V: TRBV27
D: .
CDR3: CASSFSSSTDTQYF
DNA: TGTGCCAGCAGTTTCTCCAGTAGCACAGATACGCAGTATTTT

J: TRBJ1-5
size: few
V: TRBV7-2
D: TRBD1
CDR3: CASSQQGLAQPQHF
DNA: TGTGCCAGCAGCCAACAGGGGCTCGCGCAGCCCCAGCATTTT